A single sample is the source of the 28 T cell receptor beta chains below, sequenced in a study of identical twins (dated by TCRdb to about 2016). The library was generated by 5' RACE. Sequencing relied on an Illumina HiSeq 2000. The public reads were run again by TCRdb, first through fastp at Q25 and then through MiXCR, and only productive beta chains were kept. Each entry is one CDR3 protein sequence, shown with its most common DNA and genes. Within this sample are more than 1.5 million distinct CDR3 sequences, with under 35% of them counted one time only. The top ten hold about 0.27% of the sample. What was sequenced was cord blood. These receptors were obtained from a newborn girl in good health.

The rearrangement uses TRBV5-6 and TRBJ1-1; a possible D gene is TRBD1 (5 bases). Germline V gene lookup returns CDR1 SGHDT and CDR2 YYEEEE. This CDR3 has 11 amino acids. V was shortened by 3 bases and J by 10 bases, with 10 bases between the two germline ends. CDR3 residues: CASSWGRAAFF. CDR3 in DNA: TGTGCCAGCAGCTGGGGACGGGCAGCTTTCTTT.

This clonotype was seen a handful of times. The chain recombines TRBV4-2 with TRBJ2-1, with 10 bases identical to TRBD2. The germline V gene encodes CDR1 LGHNA and CDR2 YNFKEQ. The CDR3 length is 18 residues. The J segment lost 4 bases and the V segment lost 1 base, leaving 10 bases of the junction unmatched. Here the CDR3 DNA reads TGTGCCAGCAGCCAAGTGAAGCGGGGGGGCCGTGATTACAATGAGCAGTTCTTC. It is translated as CASSQVKRGGRDYNEQFF.

With respect to this clonotype: One end of the junction varies from germline; a read error may be responsible. The V call is TRBV24-1, the J call TRBJ2-3; no definite D call. The germline gives CDR1 KGHDR, CDR2 SFDVKD. The CDR3 is made up of 14 amino acids. CDR3 nucleotide sequence: TGTGCCACCAATGATTCGAGGTTCACAGATACGCAGTATTTT. It encodes CATNDSRFTDTQYF.

The chain carries TRBV7-2 and TRBJ2-3; D ambiguous. The CDR3 spans 14 residues. Trimming cost V 3 bases and J 1 base, with 8 bases left between them. Looked up from germline, CDR1 is SGHTA and CDR2 is FQGNSA. CDR3 DNA sequence: TGTGCCAGCAGCTTCTGGGCGCGCACAGATACGCAGTATTTT. Translating gives CASSFWARTDTQYF.

This sequence joins TRBV3-1 and TRBJ2-1; TRBD2 might be the D (6 bases). The germline gives CDR1 LGHDT, CDR2 YNNKEL (reference sequence). The length of the CDR3 is 15 residues. V gave up 4 bases and J gave up 5 bases, with 15 bases separating them. The CDR3 loop is CASSPGLLSHNEQFF. The CDR3, as DNA: TGTGCCAGCAGCCCCGGACTACTATCCCACAATGAGCAGTTCTTC.

The chain carries TRBV15 and TRBJ2-3; a weak D match, TRBD2 (6 bases). Trimming cost V 3 bases and J 1 base, with 8 bases left between them. The CDR3 consists of 14 residues. Germline V lookup: CDR1 LNHNV, CDR2 YYDKDF (reference sequence). In DNA, the CDR3 is TGTGCCACCAGCAGGCGACTAGGCACAGATACGCAGTATTTT. As protein: CATSRRLGTDTQYF.

The chain joins TRBV2 to TRBJ1-4, with TRBD1 matching over 7 bases. CDR1 and CDR2 (germline): SNHLY, FYNNEI. The ends lost 7 bases at V and 11 bases at J; junction bases unmatched: 4. The CDR3 has 11 residues. Here the CDR3 DNA reads TGTGCCAGCAATACAGGGGCCAAACTGTTTTTT. Amino acid sequence: CASNTGAKLFF.

In this sample, this clonotype turned up a few times. V and J are TRBV12-3 or TRBV12-4 and TRBJ2-6; D perhaps matches TRBD2 (6 bases). V was pared by 6 bases and J by 3 bases, with 18 bases between. CDR3 length: 17 residues. The chain's CDR3 is CASRAGTYPYGANVLTF. The CDR3 region has the DNA TGTGCCAGCAGGGCCGGGACTTACCCCTATGGGGCCAACGTCCTGACTTTC.

This clonotype was counted many times. V gene TRBV28 combines with J gene TRBJ2-4, with TRBD2 matching over 7 bases. Germline trimming cut 11 bases from V and 4 bases from J; bases unmatched to any gene: 17. The CDR3 is 16 residues long. The germline V gene has CDR1 MDHEN and CDR2 SYDVKM. CDR3 coding DNA: TGTGCCGCCAGCCCGCTACGGCTAGCGGTTAAAAACATTCAGTACTTC. This translates into CAASPLRLAVKNIQYF.

The chain joins TRBV7-2 to TRBJ1-6, with D unclear. CDR1 and CDR2 (germline): SGHTA, FQGNSA. V lost 2 bases and J lost 7, with 12 bases in between. This CDR3 has 15 residues. CDR3 nucleotides: TGTGCCAGCAGCTTACTGACTTCTGGGAATTCACCCCTCCACTTT. Residues: CASSLLTSGNSPLHF.

Comment on this clonotype: A read error is possible here, since a much larger clone lies one base away. The V gene is TRBV20-1, the J gene TRBJ2-7; D is unresolved. The CDR3 has 9 residues. The germline CDR1 and CDR2 sequences are DFQATT and SNEGSKA (reference sequence). The CDR3 sequence is CGANYEQYF. The DNA for the CDR3 is TGCGGTGCTAACTACGAGCAGTACTTC.

This clonotype was recorded a few times. The chain combines TRBV7-8 with TRBJ2-3; the D is unclear. This CDR3 spans 15 amino acids. The V end lost 0 bases, the J end lost 5 bases, and 12 bases lay between the germline ends. Germline lookup yields CDR1 SGHVS and CDR2 FQNEAQ. CDR3 protein: CASSLALRVLDTQYF. Here the CDR3 DNA reads TGTGCCAGCAGCTTAGCGCTAAGAGTATTAGATACGCAGTATTTT.

In its sample, this clonotype was seen a few times. The chain carries TRBV12-3 or TRBV12-4 and TRBJ2-7; 11 bases map to TRBD2. Germline trimming cut 3 bases from V and 7 bases from J; bases unmatched to any gene: 5. CDR3 length equals 14 residues. The chain's CDR3 is CASSFSGGGNEQYF. CDR3 bases: TGTGCCAGCAGTTTTAGCGGGGGGGGAAATGAGCAGTACTTC.

The chain uses TRBV4-1 and TRBJ2-3; D perhaps matches TRBD2 (5 bases). Deletions cut 1 base from V and 0 bases from J, with 8 bases between. The CDR3 sequence is 15 residues long. Germline CDR1 reads MGHRA; CDR2 reads YSYEKL. CDR3: CASSQGGLSTDTQYF. DNA of the CDR3: TGCGCCAGCAGCCAAGGTGGACTTAGCACAGATACGCAGTATTTT.

Many counts were recorded for this clonotype. This chain connects TRBV3-1 to TRBJ2-3; D is unclear. V shed 2 bases and J shed 0 bases, with 9 bases lying between them. The germline V gene has CDR1 LGHDT and CDR2 YNNKEL (reference sequence). The CDR3 contains 15 residues. CDR3 in DNA: TGTGCCAGCAGCCAATCCGGAACTAGCACAGATACGCAGTATTTT. Protein sequence: CASSQSGTSTDTQYF.

V gene TRBV20-1 combines with J gene TRBJ2-3; D unclear. Per the germline V gene, CDR1 is DFQATT and CDR2 is SNEGSKA (reference sequence). This CDR3 is 14 amino acids long. V was trimmed by 1 base and J by 3 bases, leaving 11 bases between them. The CDR3 loop reads CSARVILDTDTQYF. CDR3 in DNA: TGCAGTGCTAGAGTGATTCTAGATACAGATACGCAGTATTTT.

This clonotype occurred a few times. The V gene is TRBV18, the J gene TRBJ2-1; 7 nucleotides line up with TRBD2. From germline, CDR1 is KGHSH and CDR2 LQKENI. J gave up 6 bases and V 1 base, and 9 bases lay outside the gene matches. CDR3 size: 16 residues. The chain's CDR3 is CASSPQNIAGGNEQFF. In DNA, the CDR3 is TGTGCCAGCTCACCACAAAACATAGCGGGTGGCAATGAGCAGTTCTTC.

This CDR3 is CASSLYKSRDSLSHTEAFF. For the CDR3, the DNA is TGTGCCAGCAGCTTATATAAGTCCCGGGACAGTCTCTCCCACACTGAAGCTTTCTTT. This rearrangement joins TRBV7-9 to TRBJ1-1; 7 bases match TRBD1. CDR1 SEHNR and CDR2 FQNEAQ come from the germline V gene (reference sequence). V dropped 2 bases and J dropped 3; count of bases not matched to a gene: 18. The CDR3 consists of 19 residues.

This chain uses TRBV28 with TRBJ1-1; the match to TRBD1 covers 9 bases. Germline lookup yields CDR1 MDHEN and CDR2 SYDVKM. The ends lost 6 bases at V and 1 base at J; junction bases unmatched: 12. The CDR3 covers 17 residues. This CDR3 reads CASRDNRGRGENTEAFF. The CDR3 nucleotides read TGTGCCAGCAGGGACAACAGGGGGCGCGGGGAGAACACTGAAGCTTTCTTT.

This clonotype was seen only a few times. The V and J genes are TRBV5-1 and TRBJ2-3, with D possibly being TRBD1 (5 bases). The germline V gene encodes CDR1 SGHRS and CDR2 YFSETQ. The length of the CDR3 is 16 residues. Between the trimmed V and J ends, which lost 0 bases and 0 bases, there was a span of 11 bases. The CDR3 DNA reads TGCGCCAGCAGCTTGGCGACAGCTTATAGCACAGATACGCAGTATTTT. As protein: CASSLATAYSTDTQYF. The variable domain in full, with the rest retrieved from reference TRBV5-1 and TRBJ2-3, is KAGVTQTPRYLIKTRGQQVTLSCSPISGHRSVSWYQQTPGQGLQFLFEYFSETQRNKGNFPGRFSGRQFSNSRSEMNVSTLELGDSALYLCASSLATAYSTDTQYFGPGTRLTVL.

This clonotype was seen a handful of times. The chain links TRBV3-1 to TRBJ1-2; D is possibly TRBD1 (5 bases). Germline V gives CDR1 LGHDT, CDR2 YNNKEL (reference sequence). V dropped 0 bases and J dropped 8 bases, with 16 bases sitting between them. This CDR3 spans 15 amino acids. In DNA form, the CDR3 reads TGTGCCAGCAGCCAAGAGCCGCCCAGGGCCGGGGGCTACACCTTC. This codes for CASSQEPPRAGGYTF.

The rearrangement uses TRBV6-6 and TRBJ2-5, with 14 bases identical to TRBD2. J lost 12 bases, V lost 2 bases, and 2 bases had no gene match. CDR1 MNHNY and CDR2 SVGAGI come from the germline V gene (reference sequence). CDR3 length: 13 residues. The CDR3, as DNA: TGTGCCAGCAGTTACAGGGGACTAGCGGGAGAGTACTTC. It yields the protein CASSYRGLAGEYF.

The chain carries TRBV12-3 or TRBV12-4 and TRBJ2-7; TRBD2 aligns across 11 bases. The CDR3 is 18 residues long. V dropped 5 bases and J dropped 3; count of bases not matched to a gene: 15. In nucleotides, the CDR3 is TGTGCCAGCAGTCGTCGAATAGCGGGAGGGCATGAGAACTACGAGCAGTACTTC. Protein: CASSRRIAGGHENYEQYF.

This clonotype has a handful of counts. V is TRBV20-1 and J is TRBJ2-5, with D possibly TRBD2 on 5 matching bases. The CDR3 runs to 16 residues. With 1 base removed from V and 1 base from J, the gap between germline ends came to 16 bases. Germline V gene sequence: CDR1 DFQATT, CDR2 SNEGSKA (reference sequence). The DNA of the CDR3 is TGCAGTGCTAGAGCCGGGGTTTCTATCCTCCAAGAGACCCAGTACTTC. It yields the protein CSARAGVSILQETQYF.

This sequence joins TRBV14 and TRBJ2-1, with 10 bases lining up with TRBD2. CDR3 length: 19 amino acids. The ends lost 4 bases at V and 0 bases at J; junction bases unmatched: 12. Germline loops: CDR1 SGHDN, CDR2 FVKESK. CDR3 DNA sequence: TGTGCCAGCAGCCCACAAAGACTAGCGGGTAGAAACTCCTACAATGAGCAGTTCTTC. This gives the protein CASSPQRLAGRNSYNEQFF.

Details on this clonotype: A junction boundary mismatches the germline segment, possibly from a read error. The chain carries TRBV7-2 and TRBJ2-3, with D possibly being TRBD1 (5 bases). The CDR3 extends over 17 amino acids. CDR1 and CDR2 (germline): SGHTA, FQGNSA. This CDR3 is CAGSLGFGHQSTDTQYF. The CDR3 bases are TGTGCCGGCAGCTTAGGGTTCGGACACCAGAGTACAGATACGCAGTATTTT. The whole variable domain, filled in from reference TRBV7-2 and TRBJ2-3, reads GAGVSQSPSNKVTEKGKDVELRCDPISGHTALYWYRQSLGQGLEFLIYFQGNSAPDKSGLPSDRFSAERTGGSVSTLTIQRTQQEDSAVYLCAGSLGFGHQSTDTQYFGPGTRLTVL.

This clonotype was observed a handful of times. This rearrangement joins TRBV10-2 to TRBJ2-3; 11 bases are a match to TRBD2. The J segment lost 4 bases and the V segment lost 5 bases, leaving 8 bases of the junction unmatched. The CDR3 contains 16 residues. The germline V gene has CDR1 WSHSY and CDR2 SAAADI. The CDR3 here is CASSRTSGGDADTQYF. CDR3 nucleotide sequence: TGCGCCAGCAGTCGAACTAGCGGGGGAGACGCAGATACGCAGTATTTT.

This clonotype has just a few counts. The chain uses TRBV6-1 and TRBJ2-7; TRBD1 might be the D (6 bases). The CDR3 extends over 14 amino acids. Germline-derived CDR1 and CDR2 are MNHNS and SASEGT. V lost 4 bases, J lost 6 bases, and 16 bases lay in between. CDR3 nucleotides: TGTGCCAGCAGTGGGGGGACACCTACCCCCGAGCAGTACTTC. It codes for CASSGGTPTPEQYF.